The source of this TCR beta chain is a study of T-cell memory formation after mild COVID-19. Study summary: TCR clusters were mostly donor specific. General study points: Clones that shrank (day 15 to 85) were balanced CD4/CD8, whereas later expanders leaned CD4+. Whether day 37 second-wave clones are SARS-CoV-2-specific was not confirmed.

Regarding this clonotype: As yet, its antigen is unknown.

V lost 4 bases, J lost 3 bases, and 10 bases lay in between. This CDR3 contains 12 residues. Germline V gene sequence: CDR1 DFQATT, CDR2 SNEGSKA (reference sequence). With constant-segment primers, 5'RACE yielded cDNA libraries of TCR alpha and TCR beta that carried sample barcodes and UMIs. TCRdb ran MiXCR on the 5' RACE reads and lists one entry per CDR3 protein. The table shows hundreds of thousands of distinct CDR3 sequences, with around 28% occurring only once. The chain couples TRBV20-1 to TRBJ2-7; the D gene is possibly TRBD1 (6 bases). The sequenced material came from PBMCs or a T cell subset sorted from them (not recorded which). This clonotype originated in an adult woman who had mild COVID-19 (a few samples of this study predate the infection). Cell type and time point are not known. The CDR3 sequence is CSATDSGYEQYF. The CDR3 DNA reads as TGCAGTGCTACGGACAGCGGCTACGAGCAGTACTTC.